These 25 T cell receptor beta chains originate from one sample sequenced in a study of shared clonotypes between healthy human individuals. Measured with immunoSEQ multiplex PCR; TCRdb has only the in-frame clones, and not every one. The sample shows roughly 1.4 million clones, around 98.5% of them seen only once. The sample was naive CD4+ T cells sorted from blood. Stated subset: CD45RA+ positively selected. The receptors derive from a man aged 25-40 years in good health.

This clone was found once. The rearrangement joins TRBV7-9 to TRBJ1-1; D is ambiguous. This CDR3 has 15 residues. Trimming stripped 5 bases from V and 2 bases from J, with 15 bases between. Germline V CDR1 and CDR2: SEHNR, FQNEAQ (reference sequence). CDR3 residues: CASSPHEAPNTEAFF. DNA for the CDR3: TGTGCCAGCAGCCCCCACGAAGCCCCTAACACTGAAGCTTTCTTT.

Here the CDR3 reads CASSSITGGEQYF. The CDR3 region has the DNA TGTGCCAGCAGCAGTATTACAGGTGGCGAGCAGTACTTC. The rearrangement joins TRBV11-3 to TRBJ2-7; D is perhaps TRBD1 (5 bases). The CDR3 runs 13 residues. Trimming removed 5 bases at V and 6 bases at J, with 14 bases between. The V gene's germline CDR1 is SGHNT and CDR2 YENEEA.

The CDR3 sequence: CASSLKQVGGALGYTF. The CDR3, as DNA: TGTGCCAGCAGCTTGAAGCAGGTGGGGGGCGCACTCGGCTACACCTTC. The chain recombines TRBV5-5 with TRBJ1-2, with TRBD1 as a possible D gene (6 bases). V lost 1 base, J lost 8 bases, and 21 bases lay in between. The CDR3 extends over 16 amino acids. Germline V gives CDR1 SGHKS, CDR2 YYEKEE (reference sequence). Filled out from reference TRBV5-5 and TRBJ1-2, the complete variable domain reads DAGVTQSPTHLIKTRGQQVTLRCSPISGHKSVSWYQQVLGQGPQFIFQYYEKEERGRGNFPDRFSARQFPNYSSELNVNALLLGDSALYLCASSLKQVGGALGYTFGSGTRLTVV.

J is TRBJ2-3 and V is TRBV5-4; tentatively, D is TRBD1 (5 bases). V lost 2 bases to trimming and J lost 1 base, with 11 bases between them. The length of the CDR3 is 15 residues. CDR1 and CDR2 (germline): SGHNT, YYREEE (reference sequence). The CDR3 here is CASSFSGLGTDTQYF. CDR3 coding DNA: TGTGCCAGCAGCTTCTCAGGGCTAGGCACAGATACGCAGTATTTT.

The genes are TRBV9 and TRBJ2-5; TRBD1 matches 9 bases. Germline V gene lookup returns CDR1 SGDLS and CDR2 YYNGEE. This CDR3 comprises 15 residues. The junction had 6 bases not matched to a gene; V was cut back by 1 base and J by 5 bases. CDR3 nucleotides: TGTGCCAGCAGCGTATTTACAGGGGGCGGGGAGACCCAGTACTTC. Amino acid sequence: CASSVFTGGGETQYF.

The V gene is TRBV5-1, the J gene TRBJ2-3; 12 bases line up with TRBD2. The CDR3 totals 14 residues. Trimming cost V 5 bases and J 6 bases; bases outside gene matches: 4. Germline V CDR1 and CDR2: SGHRS, YFSETQ. The CDR3 sequence is CASRRLAGADTQYF. CDR3 sequence (DNA): TGCGCCAGCAGGAGACTAGCGGGAGCGGATACGCAGTATTTT.

This rearrangement joins TRBV5-4 to TRBJ2-3; TRBD1 agrees at 11 bases. The CDR3 is made up of 16 amino acids. Losses at the gene ends were 1 base for V and 6 bases for J; bases not matched to a gene: 7. Germline CDR1 is SGHNT and CDR2 is YYREEE (reference sequence). The chain's CDR3 is CASSLTGTGGSDTQYF. For the CDR3, the DNA is TGTGCCAGCAGCTTGACCGGGACAGGGGGGTCGGATACGCAGTATTTT.

This chain links TRBV7-8 with TRBJ2-5; D is possibly TRBD2 (6 bases). The V gene lost 3 bases and the J gene lost 2 bases, with 10 bases spanning the gap. CDR1 SGHVS and CDR2 FQNEAQ come from the germline V gene. This CDR3 contains 14 residues. Written as DNA, the CDR3 is TGTGCCAGCAGCTTGGAGACTAGTCAAGAGACCCAGTACTTC. Protein sequence: CASSLETSQETQYF.

On this clone: This sample also contains other DNA sequences that code for the same CDR3. V usage is TRBV18 and J usage is TRBJ2-7; maybe TRBD2 (5 bases). The V end was cut by 2 bases, the J end by 4 bases, with 9 bases between. Germline V gene data show CDR1 as KGHSH and CDR2 as LQKENI. This CDR3 comprises 13 residues. DNA for the CDR3: TGTGCCAGCTCACCAAGGGAGTTATACGAGCAGTACTTC. Encoded protein: CASSPRELYEQYF.

The rearrangement uses TRBV25-1 and TRBJ2-5; no clear D. The germline V and J ends were trimmed by 5 bases and 5 bases, with 6 bases remaining between them. CDR3 length: 11 amino acids. Germline CDR1 MGHDK, CDR2 SYGVNS. The CDR3 nucleotides are TGTGCCAGCAGTACGTGGGAGACCCAGTACTTC. Amino acids: CASSTWETQYF.

The V call is TRBV5-4, the J call TRBJ2-4; unclear D gene. CDR1 is SGHNT and CDR2 is YYREEE in the germline V gene (reference sequence). Trimming shortened V by 4 bases and J by 0 bases, and 17 bases separated the two germline ends. This CDR3 is 17 amino acids long. CDR3 sequence: CASSPSGGVLAKNIQYF. In DNA form, the CDR3 reads TGTGCCAGCAGCCCGAGTGGTGGGGTACTAGCCAAAAACATTCAGTACTTC.

With regard to this clone: The same CDR3 is also encoded by other DNA sequences in this sample. The chain recombines TRBV18 with TRBJ1-2, with D possibly TRBD1 on 5 matching bases. This CDR3 spans 14 amino acids. The germline CDR1 and CDR2 sequences are KGHSH and LQKENI. V dropped 0 bases and J dropped 4 bases, with 9 bases sitting between them. CDR3 sequence (DNA): TGTGCCAGCTCACCACCGGAGGGACCCTATGGCTACACCTTC. Translated, it gives CASSPPEGPYGYTF.

The chain has TRBV4-3 and TRBJ2-7; D unresolved. The germline CDR1 and CDR2 sequences are LGHNA and YSLEER. The CDR3 extends over 18 amino acids. V dropped 0 bases and J dropped 0 bases, with 18 bases sitting between them. This CDR3 is CASSQEEEGSSSSYEQYF. The CDR3 DNA follows: TGCGCCAGCAGCCAAGAAGAGGAAGGCTCGTCGAGCTCCTACGAGCAGTACTTC.

V and J are TRBV25-1 and TRBJ2-7; D call uncertain. The CDR3 has 13 residues. The V end lost 3 bases, the J end lost 3 bases, and 9 bases lay between the germline ends. Germline CDR1 is MGHDK and CDR2 is SYGVNS. The CDR3 loop reads CASSDPASYEQYF. For the CDR3, the DNA is TGTGCCAGCAGTGACCCGGCTAGCTACGAGCAGTACTTC.

The chain uses TRBV9 and TRBJ1-2; no reliable D call. Germline CDR1 is SGDLS and CDR2 is YYNGEE. Trimming pared 0 bases from V and 0 bases from J, leaving 9 bases between. The CDR3 consists of 15 residues. The CDR3 spells CASSVDSQANYGYTF. CDR3 nucleotide sequence: TGTGCCAGCAGCGTAGACAGTCAAGCTAACTATGGCTACACCTTC.

The chain recombines TRBV5-1 with TRBJ2-1; 13 bases align to TRBD2. The CDR3 runs to 17 residues. CDR1 is SGHRS and CDR2 is YFSETQ in the germline V gene. J was trimmed by 7 bases and V by 3 bases; bases with no gene match: 10. CDR3 sequence reads: CASSSLLAGGPGNEQFF. In nucleotides, the CDR3 is TGCGCCAGCAGCTCCTTACTAGCGGGAGGGCCGGGTAATGAGCAGTTCTTC.

Points on this clone: At the DNA level, this CDR3 is encoded by other sequences in the same sample as well. The chain is built from TRBV11-3 and TRBJ2-2; D is uncertain. V lost 2 bases, J lost 4 bases, and 5 bases lay in between. The germline CDR1 and CDR2 sequences are SGHNT and YENEEA. This CDR3 is 13 amino acids long. CDR3 residues: CASSLSVTGELFF. CDR3 bases: TGTGCCAGCAGCTTATCGGTCACCGGGGAGCTGTTTTTT. Supplemented by reference TRBV11-3 and TRBJ2-2, the full variable domain reads EAGVVQSPRYKIIEKKQPVAFWCNPISGHNTLYWYLQNLGQGPELLIRYENEEAVDDSQLPKDRFSAERLKGVDSTLKIQPAELGDSAVYLCASSLSVTGELFFGEGSRLTVL.

Worth noting for this clone: The sample carries other DNA sequences with the same CDR3. The rearrangement links TRBV19 to TRBJ1-2, with D hard to call. The CDR3 extends over 10 amino acids. Germline CDR1 LNHDA, CDR2 SQIVND (reference sequence). V dropped 4 bases and J dropped 4 bases, with 1 base sitting between them. In nucleotides, the CDR3 is TGTGCCAGTAGTAGCTATGGCTACACCTTC. It is translated as CASSSYGYTF.

This clone was seen only once. V gene TRBV6-1 combines with J gene TRBJ2-7; 7 nucleotides align to TRBD1. CDR3 length: 14 amino acids. Trimming cost V 7 bases and J 3 bases; bases outside gene matches: 9. From germline, CDR1 is MNHNS and CDR2 SASEGT. CDR3 residues: CASIPQGSVYEQYF. The CDR3 bases are TGTGCCAGCATACCACAGGGGTCCGTCTACGAGCAGTACTTC.

The chain couples TRBV4-1 to TRBJ2-1; D possibly uses TRBD1 or TRBD2 (5 bases each). Germline values: CDR1 MGHRA, CDR2 YSYEKL. The V and J ends lost 1 base and 5 bases respectively, with 15 bases between them. This CDR3 contains 16 residues. Here the CDR3 reads CASSQVGEGRHNEQFF. CDR3 sequence (DNA): TGCGCCAGCAGCCAAGTCGGTGAGGGGCGCCACAATGAGCAGTTCTTC.

The table lists this clone with a count of one. V usage is TRBV5-6 and J usage is TRBJ2-7, with D perhaps given as TRBD1 or TRBD2 (6 bases each). V dropped 4 bases and J dropped 2 bases, with 16 bases sitting between them. Germline V CDR1 and CDR2: SGHDT, YYEEEE. The CDR3 has 15 residues. This chain's CDR3 is CASSRGPRDTYEQYF. The CDR3 DNA reads as TGTGCCAGCAGCCGGGGGCCTCGGGACACCTACGAGCAGTACTTC.

The gene calls are TRBV6-5 and TRBJ2-3; weak D call: TRBD1 (5 bases). The ends were cut back, 6 bases at V and 0 bases at J, with 10 bases in the middle. Germline CDR1 reads MNHEY; CDR2 reads SVGAGI. This CDR3 has 14 residues. The CDR3, as DNA: TGTGCCAGCAGGTCGACAGCCAGCACAGATACGCAGTATTTT. It translates to CASRSTASTDTQYF.

V is TRBV7-6 and J is TRBJ2-5, with TRBD2 identical over 7 bases. CDR1 and CDR2 from the germline V gene are SGHVS and FNYEAQ. With 3 bases clipped from V and 2 bases from J, the junction kept 18 bases outside the gene matches. The CDR3 length is 19 residues. The DNA of the CDR3 is TGTGCCAGCAGCTTCCCTAAGCGGGGTGAGCGGGAACCTCAAGAGACCCAGTACTTC. Its protein product is CASSFPKRGEREPQETQYF.

The rearrangement uses TRBV5-1 and TRBJ2-7; 10 bases map to TRBD1. The junction had 9 bases not matched to a gene; V was cut back by 2 bases and J by 4 bases. This CDR3 contains 16 residues. Germline CDR1 and CDR2: SGHRS and YFSETQ. DNA for the CDR3: TGCGCCAGCAGCTTTGTGTGGGACAGGGGTAATTACGAGCAGTACTTC. Its protein product is CASSFVWDRGNYEQYF.

The rearrangement uses TRBV7-2 and TRBJ2-1; TRBD2 matches 7 bases. From germline, CDR1 is SGHTA and CDR2 FQGNSA. V lost 2 bases and J lost 5; bases outside the gene matches: 9. The CDR3 contains 16 residues. Written as DNA, the CDR3 is TGTGCCAGCAGCTTAAGCGGGACCCGGGCCCACAATGAGCAGTTCTTC. This sequence encodes CASSLSGTRAHNEQFF.